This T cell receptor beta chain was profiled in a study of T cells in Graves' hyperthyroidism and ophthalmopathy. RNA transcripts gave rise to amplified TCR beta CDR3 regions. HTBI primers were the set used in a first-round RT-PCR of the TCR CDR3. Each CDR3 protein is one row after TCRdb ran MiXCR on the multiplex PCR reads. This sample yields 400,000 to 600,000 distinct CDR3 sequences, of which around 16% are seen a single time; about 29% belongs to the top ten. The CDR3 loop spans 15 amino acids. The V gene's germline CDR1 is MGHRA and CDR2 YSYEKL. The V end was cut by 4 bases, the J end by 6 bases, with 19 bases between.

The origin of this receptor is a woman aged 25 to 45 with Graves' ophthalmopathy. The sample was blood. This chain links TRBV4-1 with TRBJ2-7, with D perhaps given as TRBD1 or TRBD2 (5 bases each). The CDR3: CASSPPGGQGLEQYF. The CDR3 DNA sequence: TGCGCCAGCAGCCCACCCGGAGGCCAGGGCCTCGAGCAGTACTTC.